This TCR beta chain came from a study of cytomegalovirus exposure and HLA in healthy donors (dated by TCRdb to 2017 to 2019). For context, the study as a whole: According to an earlier analysis of 587 of the donors, 150 million to 200 million T cells yielded roughly 110 million unique TCR beta sequences and approximately 300 Gb of sequence data. An early release that covered about 600 HLA-typed donors contained about 300 gigabases of sequencing data and 80 million or so unique TCR sequences. Of the 300 to 500 genotyped donors, 80% to 90% were placed in the genetic ancestry cluster associated with self-reported Caucasian donors. The aim of the study was to test whether cataloging public T cell receptors could identify signatures of past pathogen exposure. The study used immunosequencing to profile the T cell repertoires of 670 or so subjects and linked those repertoires to cytomegalovirus serostatus. Besides the first cohort of around 700 subjects, a separate validation cohort made up of 120 different subjects was used. To predict cytomegalovirus infection status, the study brought together high-throughput TCR immunosequencing, statistical association of individual TCRs with disease status, and machine learning. A later analysis re-examined previously published TCR beta repertoires from 610 or so donors and added high-resolution HLA genotyping to investigate patterns of TCR occurrence. In the later analysis, no new phenotypic data were used to find candidate immune exposures; instead, reliance was placed on TCR beta sequences and their occurrence across donors. An earlier analysis of 587 of the donors applied high-throughput TCR beta sequencing to assess whether each TCR beta V gene segment acted as functional or pseudogenic. Donor age, sex, ethnicity and CMV serostatus were compiled alongside the repertoire data. In a later genetic analysis, genome-wide SNP genotypes for about three fifths of the roughly 670 donors were used, and that subset was treated as a discovery cohort. All discovery cohort repertoires had been generated using a single sequencing platform. HLA typing included class I and class II loci at four-digit resolution. The number of typed donors differed by locus: about 629-630 for A, B, C, DRB1 and DQB1; 522 for DQA1; approximately 610 for DPA1; and around 470 for DPB1. Because of strong linkage in the cohort, four or five DR-DQ haplotypes were treated as single units for association and clustering. Among 300 to 500 genotyped donors of the cohort, an average of around 250,000 unique TCR beta nucleotide sequences was sequenced per donor, of which 15% to 20% were non-productive.

The cohort was made up of about 610 healthy bone marrow donors. All cohort members were sampled while nominally healthy, although unrecorded immune exposures were likely present. The donor tested CMV seropositive and was one of the 289 seropositive cohort members. Every donor gave a peripheral blood sample, and the peripheral blood mononuclear cells from that sample were used for TCR beta sequencing. The Qiagen DNeasy Blood Extraction Kit was used to extract genomic DNA from the blood cell samples. General findings and caveats noted by the study authors: According to a later analysis, parvovirus B19, influenza, CMV and Epstein-Barr virus appeared linked to several top co-occurrence clusters. In vitro tests confirmed that a few of the cytomegalovirus-associated TCR beta chains recognize cytomegalovirus antigens. Some IMGT-functional V segments, including TRBV6-2 and TRBV6-3, could not be told apart with the 87-base-pair reads, so those segments were excluded. Because HLA typing was unavailable for some donors at each locus, only the typed subset was used in association tests. The authors suggested that the approach could potentially be extended to other disease states and immunological phenotypes. A further reported finding was that TCR beta sequences accurately predicted the HLA-A and HLA-B alleles for most subjects in the first cohort. When HLA alleles, especially DR and DQ, strongly co-occurred, TCR associations were difficult to assign to individual alleles. CMV serostatus was the only immune exposure information available for the cohort. A later analysis found that TCR association rates varied across HLA loci, with DRB1 alleles showing the most associated TCRs and HLA-C alleles the fewest. Linkage disequilibrium might explain the correlated functional status among segregating V segments, but an unknown experimental factor could not be excluded. Most TCR sequences were observed very rarely across donors, whereas some public TCRs were present in many individuals. Roughly uniform sequencing depth across donors was assumed in presence/absence analyses, although this assumption may not hold. V-gene and J-gene trimming of TCR beta chains was associated with a missense DCLRE1C variant in a later genetic analysis, and the association was replicated in an independent cohort. Broadly in line with IMGT annotations, most TCR beta V segments showed up in productive rearrangements about 87% or about 30% of the time in an earlier analysis of 450 to 750 of the donors. In a later analysis, HLA-associated TCR beta chains were found to be more clonally expanded and to have lower generation probabilities than equally common non-associated chains. This cohort had only TCR beta chains sequenced, and the lack of alpha or paired-chain data limited which features could be detected. Cytomegalovirus status was reported to be diagnosed by the classifier with high specificity and sensitivity in both the original and validation cohorts. Because counts were too low, 15 to 20 rarely observed V segments, including chromosome 9 orphons, were excluded from the earlier analysis of 587 of the donors. A later analysis associated about 16,000 TCR beta sequences with specific HLA alleles at a false discovery rate of 0.05. A cluster of highly shared sequence variants was judged likely to be a technical artifact of the sequencing pipeline. A later analysis found that most CMV-associated TCR beta chains appeared HLA-restricted, with HLA associations seemingly driven largely by CMV exposure. In the study, around 150 TCR beta chains were listed as associated with cytomegalovirus. In a later genetic analysis, fewer N-insertions in productive TCRs were reported among donors in an Asian-associated ancestry cluster than the approximately 710-donor mean.

This clone was detected only a few times. It lacks a known antigen. No base qualities exist here, and no much larger clone lies one base off it. The library was prepared using the immunoSEQ multiplex PCR assay. The multiplex PCR relied on a mix of 60 forward primers for TCR Vbeta segments and 13 reverse primers for TCR Jbeta segments. Amplification of the CDR3 region of rearranged TCR beta genes was performed with a multiplex PCR assay on genomic DNA. On the Illumina HiSeq System, the amplified TCR beta libraries were sequenced as 87-base-pair reads. In the original analysis: In a later analysis, roughly 80 million unique TCR beta chains were counted across the 500 to 850 repertoires, and around 10 million of these chains were shared by at least two donors. Raw reads were error-corrected and collapsed into unique sequences by a nearest-neighbor algorithm in which closely related sequences were merged to remove PCR and sequencing errors. V, D and J gene segments were assigned by aligning CDR3 sequences to IMGT reference sequences. For a sequence to be retained, at least a six-nucleotide match to both a V gene segment and a J gene segment was required. A rearrangement was called productive if the CDR3 had no stop codons and remained in frame with V and J, and every other rearrangement was called non-productive. CDR3 was defined by IMGT convention, running from the second conserved V-encoded cysteine to the conserved J-encoded phenylalanine. The earlier analysis of around 640 of the donors excluded sequences that lacked an unambiguous match to a single V gene segment. In an earlier analysis of 450 to 700 of the donors, V segments were called functional above 56.7% productive rearrangements and were called segregating when the between-donor standard deviation exceeded 5%. A statistical classification framework was built to diagnose cytomegalovirus status from the catalog of TCR beta chain sequences. A later analysis assigned V and J genes by comparing TCR nucleotide sequences with IMGT/GENE-DB human TR gene sequences. In a later analysis, CDR3 sequences and most-parsimonious VDJ recombination scenarios were assigned using the TCRdist pipeline. In a later analysis, each TCR beta chain was defined by its CDR3 amino acid sequence together with its V-gene family, and reads without a unique V-gene family were excluded. In a later analysis, 450 to 600 highly shared, low-generation-probability nucleotide sequences were removed to address suspected cross-contamination and a sequencing artifact. For each public chain, a later analysis derived a clonal expansion index from normalized ranks of inferred template counts within each repertoire. In a later analysis, generation probabilities were computed using a VDJ recombination model fitted to out-of-frame rearrangements, and the results were checked against IGoR. In a later analysis, TCR-TCR, TCR-HLA and TCR-CMV co-occurrence was scored with hypergeometric tests, and a repertoire-size bias correction was applied to TCR pairs. To estimate false discovery rates, a later analysis permuted the HLA or CMV assignments 20 times. In a later analysis, co-occurring TCRs were grouped using DBSCAN, with TCRdist sequence similarity added in when clustering inside HLA-allele-positive subsets. For co-occurrence clustering, repertoires with fewer than 30,000 or more than 120,000 public chains were excluded, along with five repertoires with anomalous nucleotide sharing. In TCRdb, the immuneACCESS table is reduced to in-frame sequences with V and J assigned. These tables do not hold every clone; where another copy was compared, an unresolved V gene accounts for under half, and the others remain unexplained. That table gives V, J and clone size, and the DNA gave D and trimming. Here the sample has about 190,000 clones; approximately 80% occur a single time. In total, the top ten clones hold 2% to 3% of the sample.

Ends trimmed: V by 1 base, J by 4 bases; bases unmatched to a gene: 6. The CDR3 numbers 15 residues from cysteine through phenylalanine. This entry keeps only the CDR3 DNA: 45 bases, framed from base 1. From the germline V gene, CDR1 is SGHAT and CDR2 is FQNNGV. This clonotype was sampled from a woman in her 50s in good health and CMV-seropositive. The V and J genes are TRBV11-2 and TRBJ1-1; the junction holds 7 bases that match TRBD1. What was sequenced was PBMCs. The CDR3 sequence is CASSLVETGSTEAFF. Read as DNA, the sequence is TGTGCCAGCAGCTTAGTTGAGACAGGGAGCACTGAAGCTTTCTTT.